The 23 T cell receptor beta chains reported below all come from one sample, sequenced in a study of blood T cell repertoires in COVID-19. Produced via immunoSEQ multiplex PCR; TCRdb's table is partial and in-frame only. The table records approximately 190,000 clones, 80% to 85% of them present only once. Specimen: PBMCs or T cells enriched from blood (not recorded which). The receptors originated from a woman in her twenties or thirties who had been exposed to COVID-19.

The chain is built from TRBV28 and TRBJ2-5, with 13 bases that match TRBD2. This CDR3 comprises 17 residues. Germline V gives CDR1 MDHEN, CDR2 SYDVKM. Losses at the gene ends were 4 bases for V and 4 bases for J; bases not matched to a gene: 9. The CDR3 DNA reads TGTGCCAGCAGTTCGGAGACTAGCGGGGGGTTTGGAGAGACCCAGTACTTC. This translates into CASSSETSGGFGETQYF. Together with reference TRBV28 and TRBJ2-5, the CDR3 gives the full variable domain: DVKVTQSSRYLVKRTGEKVFLECVQDMDHENMFWYRQDPGLGLRLIYFSYDVKMKEKGDIPEGYSVSREKKERFSLILESASTNQTSMYLCASSSETSGGFGETQYFGPGTRLLVL.

The V call is TRBV7-9, the J call TRBJ1-2; 7 bases match TRBD1. The germline gives CDR1 SEHNR, CDR2 FQNEAQ (reference sequence). The CDR3 runs to 15 residues. The ends lost 4 bases at V and 1 base at J; junction bases unmatched: 6. CDR3 bases: TGTGCCAGCAGCTCCGGGACAGCGTTTAACTATGGCTACACCTTC. It translates to CASSSGTAFNYGYTF.

The chain joins TRBV7-6 to TRBJ1-2; the D gene is possibly TRBD1 (5 bases). The length of the CDR3 is 13 residues. Looked up from germline, CDR1 is SGHVS and CDR2 is FNYEAQ. V was trimmed by 1 base and J by 6 bases, leaving 9 bases between them. CDR3 nucleotides: TGTGCCAGCAGCTTAGGGGGGGGAGATGGCTACACCTTC. It yields the protein CASSLGGGDGYTF.

This rearrangement joins TRBV5-1 to TRBJ2-3; perhaps TRBD1 as D (6 bases). Germline V gene data show CDR1 as SGHRS and CDR2 as YFSETQ. The CDR3 runs to 16 residues. V was shortened by 3 bases and J by 0 bases, with 14 bases between the two germline ends. The CDR3 DNA reads TGCGCCAGCAGCTCATTAGGGGGTACTAGCACAGATACGCAGTATTTT. It is translated as CASSSLGGTSTDTQYF.

The V gene is TRBV14, the J gene TRBJ1-1; D possibly corresponds to TRBD1 (6 bases). The CDR3 consists of 16 residues. The V gene's germline CDR1 is SGHDN and CDR2 FVKESK. Trimming pared 1 base from V and 5 bases from J, leaving 17 bases between. The CDR3 DNA follows: TGTGCCAGCAGCCAAGTCCCTCAGGGGATTTTGACTGAAGCTTTCTTT. Encoded protein: CASSQVPQGILTEAFF.

The V gene is TRBV11-2, the J gene TRBJ2-2, with D perhaps TRBD1 (6 bases). Germline V gene data show CDR1 as SGHAT and CDR2 as FQNNGV. V lost 1 base and J lost 4, with 10 bases in between. This CDR3 region has 15 residues. The DNA for the CDR3 is TGTGCCAGCAGCTTAGTGGCAGGGGTCACCGGGGAGCTGTTTTTT. It is translated as CASSLVAGVTGELFF.

V usage is TRBV7-2 and J usage is TRBJ2-7; a possible D gene is TRBD1 (5 bases). Germline V gene lookup returns CDR1 SGHTA and CDR2 FQGNSA. V was pared by 4 bases and J by 2 bases, with 12 bases between. This CDR3 has 14 residues. CDR3 nucleotide sequence: TGTGCCAGCAGCTCCCATCTCAGGGCCTACGAGCAGTACTTC. Protein sequence: CASSSHLRAYEQYF.

The CDR3: CASSVAPGGVRNEQFF. DNA for the CDR3: TGTGCCAGCAGCGTAGCGCCAGGGGGCGTAAGGAATGAGCAGTTCTTC. The chain combines TRBV9 with TRBJ2-1, with TRBD1 identical over 8 bases. The germline V gene encodes CDR1 SGDLS and CDR2 YYNGEE. The CDR3 consists of 16 residues. The V gene end was trimmed by 0 bases and the J gene end by 7 bases; junction bases not matched to a gene: 9. The whole variable domain, remainder taken from reference TRBV9 and TRBJ2-1, is DSGVTQTPKHLITATGQRVTLRCSPRSGDLSVYWYQQSLDQGLQFLIQYYNGEERAKGNILERFSAQQFPDLHSELNLSSLELGDSALYFCASSVAPGGVRNEQFFGPGTRLTVL.

This clone appeared many times. The chain combines TRBV3-1 (or the pseudogene TRBV3-2) with TRBJ1-1, with 9 bases that match TRBD1. V was pared by 3 bases and J by 12 bases, with 5 bases of the junction left unmatched. This CDR3 spans 12 amino acids. CDR1 LGHDT and CDR2 YNNKEL come from the germline V gene (reference sequence). This chain's CDR3 is CASSQGQGRTFF. The CDR3 DNA follows: TGTGCCAGCAGCCAGGGACAGGGTCGGACTTTCTTT.

The chain links TRBV19 to TRBJ1-2, with 9 nucleotides matching TRBD1. V shed 9 bases, J shed 4 bases, and the junction held 12 bases outside the gene matches. The CDR3 is 15 residues long. Germline V lookup: CDR1 LNHDA, CDR2 SQIVND (reference sequence). The DNA of the CDR3 is TGTGCCAGCCGGGACAGGGATGTAAGCGGCTATGGCTACACCTTC. It encodes CASRDRDVSGYGYTF. Looking up the rest from reference TRBV19 and TRBJ1-2 gives the full variable domain: DGGITQSPKYLFRKEGQNVTLSCEQNLNHDAMYWYRQDPGQGLRLIYYSQIVNDFQKGDIAEGYSVSREKKESFPLTVTSAQKNPTAFYLCASRDRDVSGYGYTFGSGTRLTVV.

The J gene is TRBJ2-2, the V gene TRBV7-3, with a tentative D call TRBD2 (5 bases). CDR3 size: 14 residues. Trimming took off 1 base at V and 4 bases at J, with 7 bases between the two ends. Germline lookup yields CDR1 SGHTA and CDR2 FQGTGA. The CDR3, as DNA: TGTGCCAGCAGCTTAAGCGGGCCCACCGGGGAGCTGTTTTTT. Translation: CASSLSGPTGELFF. The full variable domain, with the rest looked up from reference TRBV7-3 and TRBJ2-2, is GAGVSQTPSNKVTEKGKYVELRCDPISGHTALYWYRQSLGQGPEFLIYFQGTGAADDSGLPNDRFFAVRPEGSVSTLKIQRTERGDSAVYLCASSLSGPTGELFFGEGSRLTVL.

This sequence joins TRBV19 and TRBJ1-1; perhaps TRBD1 as D (6 bases). The length of the CDR3 is 13 residues. V gave up 9 bases and J gave up 3 bases, with 14 bases separating them. CDR1 LNHDA and CDR2 SQIVND come from the germline V gene (reference sequence). CDR3 in DNA: TGTGCCAGCAACAGGGAAGGGTACACTGAAGCTTTCTTT. This gives the protein CASNREGYTEAFF.

The chain couples TRBV19 to TRBJ1-3; D is undetermined. CDR1 is LNHDA and CDR2 is SQIVND in the germline V gene (reference sequence). V dropped 8 bases and J dropped 1 base, with 12 bases sitting between them. The CDR3 consists of 14 residues. This CDR3 reads CASRRAGSGNTIYF. CDR3 bases: TGTGCCAGTCGGAGAGCTGGGTCTGGAAACACCATATATTTT.

This sequence joins TRBV4-1 and TRBJ1-4; TRBD1 might be the D (5 bases). The CDR3 runs to 13 residues. Germline values: CDR1 MGHRA, CDR2 YSYEKL. Trimming pared 8 bases from V and 2 bases from J, leaving 9 bases between. CDR3 region: CASRRGTNEKLFF. CDR3 sequence (DNA): TGCGCCAGCCGACGGGGGACTAATGAAAAACTGTTTTTT.

The chain employs TRBV11-2 and TRBJ2-7, with 8 bases identical to TRBD1. Germline CDR1 and CDR2: SGHAT and FQNNGV. The CDR3 is 14 amino acids. The junction had 5 bases not matched to a gene; V was cut back by 5 bases and J by 2 bases. CDR3 loop: CASSTGGGTYEQYF. The CDR3, as DNA: TGTGCCAGCAGCACAGGGGGAGGTACCTACGAGCAGTACTTC. Filled out from reference TRBV11-2 and TRBJ2-7, the complete variable domain reads EAGVAQSPRYKIIEKRQSVAFWCNPISGHATLYWYQQILGQGPKLLIQFQNNGVVDDSQLPKDRFSAERLKGVDSTLKIQPAKLEDSAVYLCASSTGGGTYEQYFGPGTRLTVT.

The gene calls are TRBV6-1 and TRBJ2-2; a possible D gene is TRBD1 (6 bases). The ends were cut back, 6 bases at V and 5 bases at J, with 10 bases in the middle. The CDR3 totals 13 residues. Germline lookup yields CDR1 MNHNS and CDR2 SASEGT. CDR3 nucleotides: TGTGCCAGCAGAACTGACAGGACCGGGGAGCTGTTTTTT. Translating gives CASRTDRTGELFF.

J is TRBJ2-1 and V is TRBV9; D perhaps matches TRBD2 (5 bases). This CDR3 is built from 13 residues. The germline V gene has CDR1 SGDLS and CDR2 YYNGEE. V was pared by 3 bases and J by 15 bases, with 19 bases between. CDR3 residues: CASSGGLVAQLFF. The CDR3 region has the DNA TGTGCCAGCAGCGGAGGGTTAGTAGCCCAACTGTTCTTC. Full variable domain (missing parts from reference TRBV9 and TRBJ2-1): DSGVTQTPKHLITATGQRVTLRCSPRSGDLSVYWYQQSLDQGLQFLIQYYNGEERAKGNILERFSAQQFPDLHSELNLSSLELGDSALYFCASSGGLVAQLFFGPGTRLTVL.

This rearrangement joins TRBV7-9 to TRBJ1-2; D remains ambiguous. V was clipped by 8 bases and J by 8 bases, with 9 bases between them. This CDR3 region has 10 residues. CDR1 is SEHNR and CDR2 is FQNEAQ in the germline V gene (reference sequence). The CDR3 here is CASAEWGYTF. The CDR3 DNA reads TGTGCCAGCGCGGAATGGGGCTACACCTTC.

The chain recombines TRBV7-9 with TRBJ2-5; 8 bases map to TRBD1. Germline V gene lookup returns CDR1 SEHNR and CDR2 FQNEAQ (reference sequence). The CDR3 covers 14 residues. After removal of 5 bases from V and 5 bases from J, the junction contained 7 bases not matched to a gene. The CDR3 nucleotides are TGTGCCAGCAGCCCGACAGGGGCGGGTGAGACCCAGTACTTC. As protein: CASSPTGAGETQYF.

This sequence joins TRBV14 and TRBJ1-5; D unresolved. Trimming took off 1 base at V and 6 bases at J, with 10 bases between the two ends. Germline CDR1 reads SGHDN; CDR2 reads FVKESK. CDR3 length equals 14 residues. In DNA, the CDR3 is TGTGCCAGCAGCCAAGGAGGGATGCGTCAGCCCCAGCATTTT. The encoded protein is CASSQGGMRQPQHF.

The chain carries TRBV5-1 and TRBJ1-2; D not certain. This CDR3 has 13 residues. Germline CDR1 and CDR2: SGHRS and YFSETQ. V lost 0 bases to trimming and J lost 4 bases, with 7 bases between them. CDR3 sequence reads: CASSLENGYGYTF. The DNA of the CDR3 is TGCGCCAGCAGCTTGGAAAACGGCTATGGCTACACCTTC.

The V and J genes are TRBV5-1 and TRBJ1-1; TRBD1 is a possible D gene (5 bases). The V end lost 2 bases, the J end lost 4 bases, and 12 bases lay between the germline ends. The CDR3 loop spans 14 amino acids. CDR1 is SGHRS, CDR2 YFSETQ, per germline. The DNA for the CDR3 is TGCGCCAGCAGCTTTTCAGGGATTGTCACTGAAGCTTTCTTT. The encoded protein is CASSFSGIVTEAFF.

The chain recombines TRBV19 with TRBJ2-7; 8 bases agree with TRBD2. Germline lookup yields CDR1 LNHDA and CDR2 SQIVND (reference sequence). This CDR3 is built from 14 residues. V lost 6 bases, J lost 2 bases, and 6 bases stayed unmatched. In nucleotides, the CDR3 is TGTGCCAGTAGGCCCACTAGCGGCACCTACGAGCAGTACTTC. Its protein is CASRPTSGTYEQYF.